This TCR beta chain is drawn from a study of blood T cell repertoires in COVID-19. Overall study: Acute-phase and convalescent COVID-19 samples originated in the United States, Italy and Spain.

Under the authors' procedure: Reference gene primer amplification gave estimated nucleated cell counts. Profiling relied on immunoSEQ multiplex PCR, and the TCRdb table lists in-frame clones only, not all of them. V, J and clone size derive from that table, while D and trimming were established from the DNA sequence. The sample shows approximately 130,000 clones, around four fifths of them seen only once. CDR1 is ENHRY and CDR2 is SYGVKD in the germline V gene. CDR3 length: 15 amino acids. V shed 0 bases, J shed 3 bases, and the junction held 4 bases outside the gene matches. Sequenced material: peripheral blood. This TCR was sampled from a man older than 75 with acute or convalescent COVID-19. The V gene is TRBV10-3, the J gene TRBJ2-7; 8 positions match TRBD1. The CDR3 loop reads CAISESGTGHYEQYF. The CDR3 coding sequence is TGTGCCATCAGTGAGTCCGGGACAGGCCACTACGAGCAGTACTTC.